This passage covers 31 T cell receptor beta chains from one sample sequenced in a study of glioma-infiltrating T cells after dendritic cell vaccination. Indicated time point: after dendritic cell vaccination, including at tumor progression/relapse. Sequencing was performed with immunoSEQ multiplex PCR; in TCRdb, only in-frame clones are kept and a portion is missing. Of around 60,000 clones listed, about 89% are singletons. Sequenced here: blood, sampled after dendritic cell vaccination. The source is a human donor with glioblastoma.

The chain employs TRBV30 and TRBJ1-2; TRBD1 agrees at 9 bases. The ends lost 8 bases at V and 8 bases at J; junction bases unmatched: 12. The CDR3 is 13 residues long. From germline, CDR1 is GTSNPN and CDR2 SVGIG (reference sequence). The CDR3 reads CAGKTQGAEGYTF. The CDR3 nucleotides are TGTGCCGGGAAGACACAGGGGGCTGAAGGCTACACCTTC. The full variable domain, its missing parts supplied by reference TRBV30 and TRBJ1-2, is SQTIHQWPATLVQPVGSPLSLECTVEGTSNPNLYWYRQAAGRGLQLLFYSVGIGQISSEVPQNLSASRPQDRQFILSSKKLLLSDSGFYLCAGKTQGAEGYTFGSGTRLTVV.

This clone was found once. This chain links TRBV10-3 with TRBJ2-1; 14 bases match TRBD2. From germline, CDR1 is ENHRY and CDR2 SYGVKD. The V and J ends lost 2 bases and 9 bases, in that order; junction bases with no gene match: 6. This CDR3 has 16 residues. The CDR3 bases are TGTGCCATCAGTGAGGGACTAGCGGGAGGCCTAAGTGAGCAGTTCTTC. Translated, it gives CAISEGLAGGLSEQFF.

The chain recombines TRBV12-5 with TRBJ1-5; no clear D. The CDR3 loop spans 17 amino acids. The germline V and J ends were trimmed by 0 bases and 0 bases, with 12 bases remaining between them. Germline values: CDR1 LGHNT, CDR2 FRNRAP. DNA of the CDR3: TGTGCTAGTGGTTTGGTACCGGGTACCTATAGCAATCAGCCCCAGCATTTT. This translates into CASGLVPGTYSNQPQHF.

This chain joins TRBV4-2 and TRBJ1-1, with TRBD1 identical over 10 bases. Germline V gene data show CDR1 as LGHNA and CDR2 as YNFKEQ. The CDR3 has 13 amino acids. Trimming at V came to 5 bases and at J to 7 bases, leaving 4 bases not matched to a gene. The CDR3 sequence: CASSARDRGEAFF. DNA of the CDR3: TGTGCCAGCAGCGCCCGGGACAGGGGTGAAGCTTTCTTT.

This chain connects TRBV5-1 to TRBJ1-1; no clear D gene. The CDR3 covers 17 residues. V was pared by 3 bases and J by 2 bases, with 20 bases between. Per the germline V gene, CDR1 is SGHRS and CDR2 is YFSETQ. The CDR3 DNA sequence: TGCGCCAGCAGCTCACATATGAGACGGACTCCTAACACTGAAGCTTTCTTT. Translation gives CASSSHMRRTPNTEAFF.

This clone was counted a few times. For the CDR3, the DNA is TGTGCCAGCAGCTCGCAGGGCCACGAGCAGTACTTC. Translated: CASSSQGHEQYF. The V and J genes are TRBV7-2 and TRBJ2-5; TRBD1 might be the D (5 bases). The J call is in doubt because the DNA end fits TRBJ2-7 better. Looked up from germline, CDR1 is SGHTA and CDR2 is FQGNSA. This CDR3 contains 12 residues.

The chain employs TRBV9 and TRBJ2-1, with D possibly being TRBD1 (7 bases). Germline assignment: CDR1 SGDLS and CDR2 YYNGEE. The germline V and J ends were trimmed by 2 bases and 4 bases, with 16 bases remaining between them. The CDR3 loop spans 16 amino acids. The DNA for the CDR3 is TGTGCCAGCAGCGTTGGGGCAGGGGGGAATTACAATGAGCAGTTCTTC. As protein: CASSVGAGGNYNEQFF.

This clone was counted a few times. The genes are TRBV12-2 and TRBJ1-3; the table's D call, TRBD1, has no DNA check behind it. TRBV12-2 has pseudogene status. The CDR3 loop spans 13 amino acids. In DNA, the CDR3 is TGTGCAAGTCGGGGGCAGGGTGGAAACACCATATATTTT. This sequence encodes CASRGQGGNTIYF.

The genes are TRBV4-3 and TRBJ1-3, with D hard to call. Between the trimmed V and J ends, which lost 0 bases and 0 bases, there was a span of 12 bases. The germline CDR1 and CDR2 sequences are LGHNA and YSLEER. The length of the CDR3 is 17 residues. CDR3 DNA: TGCGCCAGCAGCCAAGAGCGGAGGACCGACTCTGGAAACACCATATATTTT. Translation: CASSQERRTDSGNTIYF.

This chain uses TRBV4-3 with TRBJ2-5; 10 bases agree with TRBD2. There are 17 residues in the CDR3. The germline V gene has CDR1 LGHNA and CDR2 YSLEER. Trimming took 0 bases from V and 7 from J; bases not matched to a gene: 11. CDR3 loop: CASSQELAGARAWTQYF. CDR3 coding DNA: TGCGCCAGCAGCCAAGAGCTAGCGGGGGCCCGGGCGTGGACCCAGTACTTC.

This clone was seen only a few times. The rearrangement links TRBV5-1 to TRBJ1-3; D call uncertain. The CDR3 consists of 15 residues. Between the trimmed V and J ends, which lost 0 bases and 1 base, there was a span of 8 bases. The germline CDR1 and CDR2 sequences are SGHRS and YFSETQ. For the CDR3, the DNA is TGCGCCAGCAGCTTGGTTCCGGGATCTGGAAACACCATATATTTT. Amino acids: CASSLVPGSGNTIYF.

V usage is TRBV29-1 and J usage is TRBJ2-1, with 14 bases identical to TRBD2. Germline V gene data show CDR1 as SQVTM and CDR2 as ANQGSEA. The CDR3 consists of 13 residues. The ends lost 6 bases at V and 8 bases at J; junction bases unmatched: 3. The DNA of the CDR3 is TGCAGCGTGGGGACTAGCGGGGGTGATGAGCAGTTCTTC. Encoded protein: CSVGTSGGDEQFF.

The V gene is TRBV11-3, the J gene TRBJ2-5, with 13 bases matching TRBD2. V was clipped by 5 bases and J by 3 bases; unmatched bases: 6. The CDR3 is made up of 16 amino acids. Looked up from germline, CDR1 is SGHNT and CDR2 is YENEEA. The CDR3 DNA is TGTGCCAGCAGCCTACCGGGACTAGCGGGAAAAGAGACCCAGTACTTC. It yields the protein CASSLPGLAGKETQYF.

The rearrangement links TRBV18 to TRBJ1-1; tentatively, D is TRBD1 (5 bases). This CDR3 contains 12 residues. V lost 4 bases and J lost 6, with 9 bases in between. Per the germline V gene, CDR1 is KGHSH and CDR2 is LQKENI. CDR3 DNA sequence: TGTGCCAGCTCACGCGGGGACCCTGAAGCTTTCTTT. Residues: CASSRGDPEAFF.

This clone was seen once. The V call is TRBV9, the J call TRBJ2-1, with 10 nucleotides matching TRBD2. Germline V gives CDR1 SGDLS, CDR2 YYNGEE. The J segment lost 10 bases and the V segment lost 1 base, leaving 11 bases of the junction unmatched. This CDR3 region has 16 residues. CDR3 amino acids: CASSVQVSGGLGEQFF. The CDR3 DNA is TGTGCCAGCAGCGTACAGGTTAGCGGGGGGCTGGGGGAGCAGTTCTTC.

The rearrangement joins TRBV10-3 to TRBJ1-2; D gene unclear. This CDR3 is 12 amino acids long. Per germline, CDR1 ENHRY and CDR2 SYGVKD. V dropped 7 bases and J dropped 5 bases, with 11 bases sitting between them. CDR3 residues: CAITEEAYGYTF. As DNA, the CDR3 is TGTGCCATCACCGAAGAAGCTTATGGCTACACCTTC.

This sequence joins TRBV4-1 and TRBJ1-6; D not certain. The CDR3 contains 13 residues. Germline assignment: CDR1 MGHRA and CDR2 YSYEKL. Trimming removed 0 bases at V and 13 bases at J, with 10 bases between. The CDR3 DNA follows: TGCGCCAGCAGCCAAGATGCGGGCAGTCCCCTCCACTTT. Its protein product is CASSQDAGSPLHF.

This clone was detected only a few times. The chain combines TRBV7-2 with TRBJ2-1; perhaps TRBD1 as D (5 bases). The germline V gene has CDR1 SGHTA and CDR2 FQGNSA. Trimming removed 2 bases at V and 9 bases at J, with 11 bases between. The CDR3 extends over 13 amino acids. The CDR3 is CASSLKGMGEQFF. The CDR3 nucleotides read TGTGCCAGCAGCTTAAAGGGGATGGGTGAGCAGTTCTTC.

The chain combines TRBV7-6 with TRBJ2-1, with 9 bases aligning to TRBD1. The CDR3 spans 15 residues. Trimming cost V 5 bases and J 6 bases; bases outside gene matches: 8. Germline-derived CDR1 and CDR2 are SGHVS and FNYEAQ. As DNA, the CDR3 is TGTGCCAGCAGCCCAAGGGGGACAGGGATCAATGAGCAGTTCTTC. Amino acid sequence: CASSPRGTGINEQFF. The whole variable domain, remainder taken from reference TRBV7-6 and TRBJ2-1, is GAGVSQSPRYKVTKRGQDVALRCDPISGHVSLYWYRQALGQGPEFLTYFNYEAQQDKSGLPNDRFSAERPEGSISTLTIQRTEQRDSAMYRCASSPRGTGINEQFFGPGTRLTVL.

The chain is built from TRBV5-1 and TRBJ2-7; D unclear. Trimming took 3 bases from V and 2 from J, leaving 3 bases between them. Per the germline V gene, CDR1 is SGHRS and CDR2 is YFSETQ. The CDR3 spans 11 residues. The CDR3, as DNA: TGCGCCAGCAGCTCTGCCTACGAGCAGTACTTC. Protein: CASSSAYEQYF.

The V gene is TRBV6-1, the J gene TRBJ2-7, with 9 nucleotides matching TRBD1. J lost 5 bases, V lost 5 bases, and 7 bases had no gene match. The CDR3 loop spans 14 amino acids. Germline V gene lookup returns CDR1 MNHNS and CDR2 SASEGT. CDR3 DNA: TGTGCCAGCAGTAACACAGGGGGCTGGGACGAGCAGTACTTC. Its protein is CASSNTGGWDEQYF.

The chain joins TRBV15 to TRBJ2-5; tentative D call: TRBD2 (6 bases). V was trimmed by 1 base and J by 3 bases, leaving 12 bases between them. The CDR3 runs to 15 residues. CDR1 is LNHNV and CDR2 is YYDKDF in the germline V gene (reference sequence). CDR3 in DNA: TGTGCCACCAGCAGAGTCGCGGGGCAGAAAGAGACCCAGTACTTC. It yields the protein CATSRVAGQKETQYF.

The chain is built from TRBV5-1 and TRBJ2-3, with D hard to call. CDR3 length equals 14 residues. CDR1 is SGHRS and CDR2 is YFSETQ in the germline V gene. V was shortened by 5 bases and J by 5 bases, with 15 bases between the two germline ends. For the CDR3, the DNA is TGCGCCAGCAGGCTCCTAGGTCAGAAAGATACGCAGTATTTT. This sequence encodes CASRLLGQKDTQYF.

This clone was detected only once. The chain is built from TRBV28 and TRBJ2-4; weak D call: TRBD2 (6 bases). CDR1 and CDR2 (germline): MDHEN, SYDVKM. This CDR3 is 13 amino acids long. Trimming cost V 3 bases and J 4 bases, with 7 bases left between them. The CDR3 region has the DNA TGTGCCAGCAGTTTGAGCGGGAAAAACATTCAGTACTTC. This gives the protein CASSLSGKNIQYF.

V and J are TRBV6-5 and TRBJ2-7; tentative D call: TRBD1 (5 bases). The CDR3 is 15 residues long. CDR1 is MNHEY, CDR2 SVGAGI, per germline. Trimming stripped 7 bases from V and 1 base from J, with 17 bases between. CDR3 protein: CASKARQGISYEQYF. In DNA, the CDR3 is TGTGCCAGCAAAGCGAGGCAGGGAATTTCCTACGAGCAGTACTTC.

V and J are TRBV10-3 and TRBJ1-3; 7 bases agree with TRBD1. Germline assignment: CDR1 ENHRY and CDR2 SYGVKD. After removal of 4 bases from V and 2 bases from J, the junction contained 11 bases not matched to a gene. The CDR3 spans 17 residues. In nucleotides, the CDR3 is TGTGCCATCAGTGCCCCACGACAGGGAGCGGCTGGAAACACCATATATTTT. Translation gives CAISAPRQGAAGNTIYF.

With respect to this clone: The junction shows a germline mismatch at one end, possibly a read error. This chain connects TRBV5-6 to TRBJ2-1, with TRBD2 matching 9 bases. The germline gives CDR1 SGHDT, CDR2 YYEEEE. CDR3 length: 14 residues. CDR3 amino acids: CANSGTSRRNEQFF. As DNA, the CDR3 is TGTGCCAACAGCGGGACTAGCCGCAGGAATGAGCAGTTCTTC.

The chain combines TRBV27 with TRBJ1-3; 12 nucleotides line up with TRBD1. Germline CDR1 is MNHEY and CDR2 is SMNVEV (reference sequence). V lost 0 bases and J lost 5; bases outside the gene matches: 2. The CDR3 spans 16 residues. The CDR3 region is CASSLSGQGARNTIYF. CDR3 coding DNA: TGTGCCAGCAGTTTATCGGGACAGGGGGCCCGAAACACCATATATTTT.

V usage is TRBV30 and J usage is TRBJ1-2; tentative D call: TRBD1 (6 bases). This CDR3 is built from 15 residues. The V and J ends lost 4 bases and 7 bases respectively, with 22 bases between them. CDR1 is GTSNPN, CDR2 SVGIG, per germline (reference sequence). The CDR3 nucleotides are TGTGCCTGGAATAAGCCAGGGGATGGTTTTGGTGGCTACACCTTC. Translated, it gives CAWNKPGDGFGGYTF.

This chain links TRBV5-6 with TRBJ1-2; 8 positions agree with TRBD1. Germline-derived CDR1 and CDR2 are SGHDT and YYEEEE. With 5 bases clipped from V and 8 bases from J, the junction kept 8 bases outside the gene matches. The CDR3 sequence is 13 residues long. The CDR3 region is CASRAGGPRGYTF. The CDR3 bases are TGTGCCAGCAGGGCAGGGGGCCCTCGGGGCTACACCTTC.

The genes are TRBV5-1 and TRBJ2-4, with 7 positions matching TRBD1. There are 19 residues in the CDR3. Unmatched junction bases numbered 12, after V lost 0 bases and J lost 0 bases. Germline CDR1 and CDR2: SGHRS and YFSETQ. The CDR3 nucleotides read TGCGCCAGCAGCTTGGAAACCTTGGGACAGCCCATAGCCAAAAACATTCAGTACTTC. It specifies CASSLETLGQPIAKNIQYF.